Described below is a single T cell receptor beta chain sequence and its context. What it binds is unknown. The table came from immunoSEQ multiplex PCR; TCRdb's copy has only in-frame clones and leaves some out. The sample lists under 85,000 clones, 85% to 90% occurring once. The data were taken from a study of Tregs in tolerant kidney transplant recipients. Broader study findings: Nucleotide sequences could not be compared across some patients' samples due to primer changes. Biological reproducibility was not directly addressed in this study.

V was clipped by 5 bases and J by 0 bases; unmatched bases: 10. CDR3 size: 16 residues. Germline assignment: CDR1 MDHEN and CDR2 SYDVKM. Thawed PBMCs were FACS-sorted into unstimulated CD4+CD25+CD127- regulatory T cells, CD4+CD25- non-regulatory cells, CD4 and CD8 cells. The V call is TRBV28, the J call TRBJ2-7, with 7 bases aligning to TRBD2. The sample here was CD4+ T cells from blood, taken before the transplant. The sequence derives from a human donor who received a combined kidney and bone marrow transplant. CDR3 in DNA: TGTGCCAGCAGTACCCCCGGGGGAGGGGCCTCCTACGAGCAGTACTTC. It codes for CASSTPGGGASYEQYF.